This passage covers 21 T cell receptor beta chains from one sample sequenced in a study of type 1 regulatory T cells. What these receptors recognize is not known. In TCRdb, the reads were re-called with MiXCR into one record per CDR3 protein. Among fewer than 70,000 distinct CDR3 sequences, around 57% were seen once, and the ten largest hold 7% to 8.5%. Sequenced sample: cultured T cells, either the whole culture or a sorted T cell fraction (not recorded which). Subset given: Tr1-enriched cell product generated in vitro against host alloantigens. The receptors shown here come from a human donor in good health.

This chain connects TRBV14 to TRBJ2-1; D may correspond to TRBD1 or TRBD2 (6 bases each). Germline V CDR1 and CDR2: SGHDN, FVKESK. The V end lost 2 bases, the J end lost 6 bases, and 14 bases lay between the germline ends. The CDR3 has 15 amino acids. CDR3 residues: CASSQSGGGGNEQFF. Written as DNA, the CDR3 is TGTGCCAGCAGCCAATCAGGTGGAGGGGGCAATGAGCAGTTCTTC. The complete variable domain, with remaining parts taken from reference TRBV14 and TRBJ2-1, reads EAGVTQFPSHSVIEKGQTVTLRCDPISGHDNLYWYRRVMGKEIKFLLHFVKESKQDESGMPNNRFLAERTGGTYSTLKVQPAELEDSGVYFCASSQSGGGGNEQFFGPGTRLTVL.

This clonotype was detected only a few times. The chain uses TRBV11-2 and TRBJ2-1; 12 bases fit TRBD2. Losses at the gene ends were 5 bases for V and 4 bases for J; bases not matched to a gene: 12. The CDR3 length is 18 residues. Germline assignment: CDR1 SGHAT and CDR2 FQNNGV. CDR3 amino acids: CASSRTQTGTSGYNEQFF. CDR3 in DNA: TGTGCCAGCAGCCGAACACAGACCGGGACTAGCGGGTACAATGAGCAGTTCTTC.

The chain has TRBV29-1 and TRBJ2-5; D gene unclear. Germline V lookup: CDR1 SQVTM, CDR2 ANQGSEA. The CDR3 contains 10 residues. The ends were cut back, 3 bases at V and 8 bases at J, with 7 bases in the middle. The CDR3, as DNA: TGCAGCGTTGAGATTAGTACCCAGTACTTC. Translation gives CSVEISTQYF.

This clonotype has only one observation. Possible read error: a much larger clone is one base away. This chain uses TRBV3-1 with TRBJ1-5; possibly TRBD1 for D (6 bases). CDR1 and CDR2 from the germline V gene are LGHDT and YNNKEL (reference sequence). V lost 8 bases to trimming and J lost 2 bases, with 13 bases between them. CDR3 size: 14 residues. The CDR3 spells CASGTGFGNQPQHF. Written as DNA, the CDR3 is TGTGCCAGCGGTACAGGGTTCGGCAATCAGCCCCAGCATTTT.

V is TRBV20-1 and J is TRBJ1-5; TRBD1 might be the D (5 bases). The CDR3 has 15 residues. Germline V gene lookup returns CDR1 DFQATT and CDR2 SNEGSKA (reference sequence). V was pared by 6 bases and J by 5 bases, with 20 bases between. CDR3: CSASGLGGGHQPQHF. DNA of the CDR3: TGCAGTGCCTCTGGGCTGGGGGGAGGCCATCAGCCCCAGCATTTT.

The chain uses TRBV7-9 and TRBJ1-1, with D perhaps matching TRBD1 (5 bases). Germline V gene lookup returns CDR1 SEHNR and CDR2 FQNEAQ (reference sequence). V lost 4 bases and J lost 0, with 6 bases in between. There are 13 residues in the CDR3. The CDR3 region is CASSWDLNTEAFF. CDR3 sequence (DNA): TGTGCCAGCAGCTGGGACCTGAACACTGAAGCTTTCTTT.

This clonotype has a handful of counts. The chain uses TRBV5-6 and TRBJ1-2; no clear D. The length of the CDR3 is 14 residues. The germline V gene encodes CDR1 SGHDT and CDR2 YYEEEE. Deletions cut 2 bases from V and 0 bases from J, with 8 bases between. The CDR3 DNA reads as TGTGCCAGCAGCTTATTCGGAGCTAACTATGGCTACACCTTC. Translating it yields CASSLFGANYGYTF.

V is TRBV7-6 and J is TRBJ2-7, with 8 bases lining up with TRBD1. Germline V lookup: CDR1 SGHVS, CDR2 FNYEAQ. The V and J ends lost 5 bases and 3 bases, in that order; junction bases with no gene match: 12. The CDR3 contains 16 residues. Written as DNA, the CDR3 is TGTGCCAGCAGCCTGGATGGGACAGGAGCTAGCTACGAGCAGTACTTC. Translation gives CASSLDGTGASYEQYF.

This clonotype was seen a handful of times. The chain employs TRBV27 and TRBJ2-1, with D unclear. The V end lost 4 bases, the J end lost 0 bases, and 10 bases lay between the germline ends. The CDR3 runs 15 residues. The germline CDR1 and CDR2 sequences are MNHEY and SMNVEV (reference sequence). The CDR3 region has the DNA TGTGCCAGCAGTTCGCTAGACGCCTCCTACAATGAGCAGTTCTTC. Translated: CASSSLDASYNEQFF.

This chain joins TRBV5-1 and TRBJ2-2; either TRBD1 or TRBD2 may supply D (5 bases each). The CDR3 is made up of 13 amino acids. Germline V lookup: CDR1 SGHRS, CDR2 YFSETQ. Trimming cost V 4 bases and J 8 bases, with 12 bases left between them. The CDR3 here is CASSPGTSGELFF. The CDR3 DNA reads TGCGCCAGCAGCCCCGGGACCTCGGGGGAGCTGTTTTTT.

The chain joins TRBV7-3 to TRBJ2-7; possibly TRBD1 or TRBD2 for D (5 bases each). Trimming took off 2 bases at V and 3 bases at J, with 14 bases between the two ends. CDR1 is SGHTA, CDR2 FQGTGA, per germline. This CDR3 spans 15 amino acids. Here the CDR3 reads CASSLDGTGNYEQYF. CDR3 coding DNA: TGTGCCAGCAGCTTAGATGGGACGGGAAACTACGAGCAGTACTTC.

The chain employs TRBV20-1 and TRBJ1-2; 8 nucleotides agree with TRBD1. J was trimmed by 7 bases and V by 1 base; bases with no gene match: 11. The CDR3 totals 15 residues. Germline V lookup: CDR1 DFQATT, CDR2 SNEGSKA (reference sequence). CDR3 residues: CSARGDAGGLRGYTF. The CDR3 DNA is TGCAGTGCTAGAGGAGATGCAGGGGGCCTTCGTGGCTACACCTTC.

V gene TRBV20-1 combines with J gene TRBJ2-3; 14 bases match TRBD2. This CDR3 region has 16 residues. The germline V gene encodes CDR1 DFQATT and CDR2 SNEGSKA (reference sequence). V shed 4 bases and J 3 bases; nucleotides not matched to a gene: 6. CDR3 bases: TGCAGTGCTACCTCCGGGACTAGCGGGAGAACAGATACGCAGTATTTT. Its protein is CSATSGTSGRTDTQYF.

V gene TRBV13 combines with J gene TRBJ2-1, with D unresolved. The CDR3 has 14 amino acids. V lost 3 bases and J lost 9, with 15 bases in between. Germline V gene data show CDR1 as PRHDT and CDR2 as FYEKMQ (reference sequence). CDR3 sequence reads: CASSFEPTFGEQFF. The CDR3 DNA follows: TGTGCCAGCAGCTTCGAGCCTACTTTTGGTGAGCAGTTCTTC.

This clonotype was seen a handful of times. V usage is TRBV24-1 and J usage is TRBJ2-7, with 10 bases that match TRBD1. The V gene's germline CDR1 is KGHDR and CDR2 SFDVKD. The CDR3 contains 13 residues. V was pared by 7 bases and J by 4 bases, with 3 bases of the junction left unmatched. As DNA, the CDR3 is TGTGCCACCAGGGACAGGGGGAAATACGAGCAGTACTTC. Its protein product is CATRDRGKYEQYF.

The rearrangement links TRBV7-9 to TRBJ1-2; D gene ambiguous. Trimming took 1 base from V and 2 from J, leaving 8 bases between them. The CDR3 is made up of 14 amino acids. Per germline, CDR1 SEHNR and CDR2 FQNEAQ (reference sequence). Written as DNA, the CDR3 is TGTGCCAGCAGCTTAGGGCGCGAAAACTATGGCTACACCTTC. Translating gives CASSLGRENYGYTF.

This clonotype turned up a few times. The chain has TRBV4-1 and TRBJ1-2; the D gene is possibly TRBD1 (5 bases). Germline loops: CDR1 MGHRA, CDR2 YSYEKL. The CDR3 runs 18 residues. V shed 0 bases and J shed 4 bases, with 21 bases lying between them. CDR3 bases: TGCGCCAGCAGCCAAGAAAGCGGTGGGGCAGGAATCCTCTATGGCTACACCTTC. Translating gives CASSQESGGAGILYGYTF.

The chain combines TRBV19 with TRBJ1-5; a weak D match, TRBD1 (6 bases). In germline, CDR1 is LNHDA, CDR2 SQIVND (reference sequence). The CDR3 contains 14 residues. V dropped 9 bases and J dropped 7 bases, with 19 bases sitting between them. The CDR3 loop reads CASGQTREGQPQHF. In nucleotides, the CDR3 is TGTGCCAGCGGACAGACTAGGGAGGGACAGCCCCAGCATTTT.

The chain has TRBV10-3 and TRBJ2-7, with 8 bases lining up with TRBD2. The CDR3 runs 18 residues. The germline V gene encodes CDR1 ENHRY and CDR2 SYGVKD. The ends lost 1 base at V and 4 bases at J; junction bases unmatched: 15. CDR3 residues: CAISELDGGRPEPYEQYF. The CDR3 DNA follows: TGTGCCATCAGTGAGTTAGATGGCGGGAGGCCGGAGCCTTACGAGCAGTACTTC.

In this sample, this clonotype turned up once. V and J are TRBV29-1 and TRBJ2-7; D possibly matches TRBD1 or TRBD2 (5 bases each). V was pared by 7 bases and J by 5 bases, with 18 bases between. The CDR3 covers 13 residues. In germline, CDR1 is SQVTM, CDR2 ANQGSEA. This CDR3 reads CSGNSGWGDEQYF. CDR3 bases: TGCAGCGGGAACAGCGGTTGGGGCGACGAGCAGTACTTC.

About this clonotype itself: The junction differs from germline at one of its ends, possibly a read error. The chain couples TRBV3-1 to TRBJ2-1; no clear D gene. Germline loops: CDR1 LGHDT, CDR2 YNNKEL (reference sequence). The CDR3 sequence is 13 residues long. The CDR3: CASSQDSASLQNF. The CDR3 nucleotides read TGTGCCAGCAGCCAAGATTCAGCTTCCCTCCAAAACTTC.